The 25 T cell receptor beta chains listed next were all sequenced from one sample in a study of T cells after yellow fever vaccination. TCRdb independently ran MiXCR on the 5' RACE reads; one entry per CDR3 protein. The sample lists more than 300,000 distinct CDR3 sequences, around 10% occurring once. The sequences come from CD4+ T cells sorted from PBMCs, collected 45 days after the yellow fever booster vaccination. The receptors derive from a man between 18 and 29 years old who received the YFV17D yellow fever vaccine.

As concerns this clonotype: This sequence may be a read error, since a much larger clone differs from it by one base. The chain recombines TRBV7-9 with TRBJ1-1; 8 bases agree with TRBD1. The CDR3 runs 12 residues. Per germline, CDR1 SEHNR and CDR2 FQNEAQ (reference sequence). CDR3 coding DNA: TGTGCCAGCAGCCGGGGACAGGCAGAAGCTTTATTT. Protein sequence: CASSRGQAEALF.

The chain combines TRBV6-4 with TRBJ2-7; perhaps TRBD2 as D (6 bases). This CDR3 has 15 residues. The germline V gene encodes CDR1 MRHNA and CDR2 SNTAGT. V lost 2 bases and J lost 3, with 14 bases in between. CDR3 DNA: TGTGCCAGCAGTGACAGTCTAGGGACTCTCTACGAGCAGTACGTC. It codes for CASSDSLGTLYEQYV.

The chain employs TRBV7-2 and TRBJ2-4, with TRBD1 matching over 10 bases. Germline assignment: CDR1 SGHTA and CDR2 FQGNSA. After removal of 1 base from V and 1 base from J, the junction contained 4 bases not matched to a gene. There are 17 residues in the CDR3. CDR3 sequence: CASSLGGTGAAKNIQYF. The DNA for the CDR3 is TGTGCCAGCAGCTTAGGGGGGACAGGGGCGGCCAAAAACATTCAGTACTTC.

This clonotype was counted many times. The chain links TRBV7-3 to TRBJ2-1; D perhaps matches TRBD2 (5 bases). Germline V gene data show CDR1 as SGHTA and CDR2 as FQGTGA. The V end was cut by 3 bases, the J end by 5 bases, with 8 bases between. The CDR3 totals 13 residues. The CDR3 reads CASSLRVDNEQFF. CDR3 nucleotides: TGTGCCAGCAGCTTGAGGGTAGACAATGAGCAGTTCTTC.

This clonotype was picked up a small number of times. The chain's CDR3 is CASSGGGLEAFF. CDR3 nucleotides: TGTGCCAGCAGCGGAGGGGGCTTGGAAGCTTTCTTT. The chain employs TRBV7-9 and TRBJ1-1; 7 bases agree with TRBD1. There are 12 residues in the CDR3. V lost 5 bases, J lost 8 bases, and 5 bases stayed unmatched. Germline-derived CDR1 and CDR2 are SEHNR and FQNEAQ (reference sequence). Supplemented by reference TRBV7-9 and TRBJ1-1, the full variable domain reads DTGVSQNPRHKITKRGQNVTFRCDPISEHNRLYWYRQTLGQGPEFLTYFQNEAQLEKSRLLSDRFSAERPKGSFSTLEIQRTEQGDSAMYLCASSGGGLEAFFGQGTRLTVV.

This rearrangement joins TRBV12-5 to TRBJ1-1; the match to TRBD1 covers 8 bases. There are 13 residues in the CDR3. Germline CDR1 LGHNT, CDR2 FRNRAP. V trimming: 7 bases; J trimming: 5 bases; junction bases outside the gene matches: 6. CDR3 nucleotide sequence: TGTGCTAGTGCCCGTCAGGGGGCTACTGAAGCTTTCTTT. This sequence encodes CASARQGATEAFF.

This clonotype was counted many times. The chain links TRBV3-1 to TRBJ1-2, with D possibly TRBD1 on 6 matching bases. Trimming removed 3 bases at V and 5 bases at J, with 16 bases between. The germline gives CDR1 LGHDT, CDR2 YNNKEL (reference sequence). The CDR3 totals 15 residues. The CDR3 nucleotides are TGTGCCAGCAGCCATTGGACAGTTCCCGGGTATGGCTACACCTTC. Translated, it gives CASSHWTVPGYGYTF. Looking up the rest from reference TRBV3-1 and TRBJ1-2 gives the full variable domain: DTAVSQTPKYLVTQMGNDKSIKCEQNLGHDTMYWYKQDSKKFLKIMFSYNNKELIINETVPNRFSPKSPDKAHLNLHINSLELGDSAVYFCASSHWTVPGYGYTFGSGTRLTVV.

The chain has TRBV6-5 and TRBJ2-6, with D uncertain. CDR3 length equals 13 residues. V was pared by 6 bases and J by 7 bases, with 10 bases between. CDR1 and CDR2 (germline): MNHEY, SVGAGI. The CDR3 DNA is TGTGCCAGCAGCCGCGGTGACGCCAACGTCCTGACTTTC. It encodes CASSRGDANVLTF.

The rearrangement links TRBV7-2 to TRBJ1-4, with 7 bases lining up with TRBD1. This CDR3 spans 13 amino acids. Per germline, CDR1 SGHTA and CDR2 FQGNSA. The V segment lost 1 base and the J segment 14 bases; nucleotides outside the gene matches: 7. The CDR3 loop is CASSLEGARGLFF. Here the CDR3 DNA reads TGTGCCAGCAGCTTAGAGGGGGCTCGGGGGCTGTTTTTT.

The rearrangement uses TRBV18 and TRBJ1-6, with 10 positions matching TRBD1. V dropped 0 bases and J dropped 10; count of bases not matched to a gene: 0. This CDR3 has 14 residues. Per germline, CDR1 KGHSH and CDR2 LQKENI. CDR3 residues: CASSPPGQGSPLHF. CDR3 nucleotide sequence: TGTGCCAGCTCACCACCGGGACAGGGGTCACCCCTCCACTTT. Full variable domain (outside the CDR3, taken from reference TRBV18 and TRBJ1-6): NAGVMQNPRHLVRRRGQEARLRCSPMKGHSHVYWYRQLPEEGLKFMVYLQKENIIDESGMPKERFSAEFPKEGPSILRIQQVVRGDSAAYFCASSPPGQGSPLHFGNGTRLTVT.

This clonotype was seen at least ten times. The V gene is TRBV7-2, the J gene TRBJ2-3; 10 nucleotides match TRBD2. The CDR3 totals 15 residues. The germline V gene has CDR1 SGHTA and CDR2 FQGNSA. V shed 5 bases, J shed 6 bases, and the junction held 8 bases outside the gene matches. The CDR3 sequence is CASSRSSGGGDTQYF. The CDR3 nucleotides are TGTGCCAGCAGCCGCTCTAGCGGGGGCGGGGATACGCAGTATTTT. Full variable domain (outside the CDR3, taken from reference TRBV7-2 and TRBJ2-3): GAGVSQSPSNKVTEKGKDVELRCDPISGHTALYWYRQSLGQGLEFLIYFQGNSAPDKSGLPSDRFSAERTGGSVSTLTIQRTQQEDSAVYLCASSRSSGGGDTQYFGPGTRLTVL.

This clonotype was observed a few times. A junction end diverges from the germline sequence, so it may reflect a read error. CDR3 loop: CASSSYWTATQYF. The CDR3 nucleotides are TGTGCCAGCAGTAGTTACTGGACAGCTACGCAGTATTTT. The rearrangement joins TRBV6-6 to TRBJ2-3; perhaps TRBD1 as D (6 bases). CDR3 size: 13 residues. Germline V gene data show CDR1 as MNHNY and CDR2 as SVGAGI (reference sequence).

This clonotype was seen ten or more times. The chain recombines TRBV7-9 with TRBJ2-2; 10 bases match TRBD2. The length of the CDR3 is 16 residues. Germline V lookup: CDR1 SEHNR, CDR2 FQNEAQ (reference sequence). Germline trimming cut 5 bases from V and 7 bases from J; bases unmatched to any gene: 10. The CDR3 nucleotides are TGTGCCAGCAGCCCCCAGCCTAGCGGGGGAATCGGGGAGCTGTTTTTT. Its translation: CASSPQPSGGIGELFF. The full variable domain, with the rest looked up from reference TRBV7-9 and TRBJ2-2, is DTGVSQNPRHKITKRGQNVTFRCDPISEHNRLYWYRQTLGQGPEFLTYFQNEAQLEKSRLLSDRFSAERPKGSFSTLEIQRTEQGDSAMYLCASSPQPSGGIGELFFGEGSRLTVL.

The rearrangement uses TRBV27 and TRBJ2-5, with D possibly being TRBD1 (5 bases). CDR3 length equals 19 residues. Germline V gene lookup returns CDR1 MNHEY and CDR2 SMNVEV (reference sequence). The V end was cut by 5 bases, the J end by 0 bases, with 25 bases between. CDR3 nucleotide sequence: TGTGCCAGCAGTAAACGAAGTGGGGTTATGGACAACTACCAAGAGACCCAGTACTTC. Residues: CASSKRSGVMDNYQETQYF.

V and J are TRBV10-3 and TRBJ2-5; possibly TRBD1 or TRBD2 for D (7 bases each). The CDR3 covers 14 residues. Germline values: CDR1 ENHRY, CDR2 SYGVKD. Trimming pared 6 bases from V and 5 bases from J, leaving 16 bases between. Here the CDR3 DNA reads TGTGCCATCAGACCAGGGGGGGATAGGGAGACCCAGTACTTC. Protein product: CAIRPGGDRETQYF.

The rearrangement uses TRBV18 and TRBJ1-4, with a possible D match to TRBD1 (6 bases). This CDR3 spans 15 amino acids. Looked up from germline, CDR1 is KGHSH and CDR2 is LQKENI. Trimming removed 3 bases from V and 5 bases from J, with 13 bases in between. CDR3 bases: TGTGCCAGCTCACCGCCCGTAGGGGGGAATGAAAAACTGTTTTTT. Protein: CASSPPVGGNEKLFF.

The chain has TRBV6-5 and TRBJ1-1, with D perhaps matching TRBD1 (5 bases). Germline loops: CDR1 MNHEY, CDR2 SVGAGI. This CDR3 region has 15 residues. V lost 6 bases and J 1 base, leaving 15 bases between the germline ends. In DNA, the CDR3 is TGTGCCAGCAGCCTTCGTCAGGGTACGAACACTGAAGCTTTCTTT. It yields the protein CASSLRQGTNTEAFF.

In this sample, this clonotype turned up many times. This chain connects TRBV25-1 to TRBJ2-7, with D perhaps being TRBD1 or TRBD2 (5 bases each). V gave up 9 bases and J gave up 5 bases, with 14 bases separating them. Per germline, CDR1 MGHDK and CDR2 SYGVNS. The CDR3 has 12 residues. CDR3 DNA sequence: TGTGCCAGTGGGGGTCTAGGTGACGAGCAGTACTTC. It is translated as CASGGLGDEQYF.

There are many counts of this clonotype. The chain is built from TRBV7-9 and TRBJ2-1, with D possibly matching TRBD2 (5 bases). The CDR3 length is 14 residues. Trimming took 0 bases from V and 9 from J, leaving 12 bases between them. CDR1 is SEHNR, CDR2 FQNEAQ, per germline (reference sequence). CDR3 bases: TGTGCCAGCAGCTTAGCCGCCGGGGTTGGTGAGCAGTTCTTC. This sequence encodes CASSLAAGVGEQFF.

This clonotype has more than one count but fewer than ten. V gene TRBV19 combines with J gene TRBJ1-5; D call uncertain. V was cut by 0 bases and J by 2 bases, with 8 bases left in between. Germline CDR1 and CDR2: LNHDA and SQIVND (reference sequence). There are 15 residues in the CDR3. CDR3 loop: CASSIDLTGNQPQHF. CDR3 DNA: TGTGCCAGTAGTATAGATCTCACGGGCAATCAGCCCCAGCATTTT.

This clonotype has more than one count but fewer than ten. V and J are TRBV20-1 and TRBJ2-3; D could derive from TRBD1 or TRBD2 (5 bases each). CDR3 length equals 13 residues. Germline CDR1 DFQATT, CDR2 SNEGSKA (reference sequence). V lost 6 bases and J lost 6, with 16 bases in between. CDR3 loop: CSARDVDLDTQYF. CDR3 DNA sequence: TGCAGTGCCCGGGACGTGGACCTCGATACGCAGTATTTT.

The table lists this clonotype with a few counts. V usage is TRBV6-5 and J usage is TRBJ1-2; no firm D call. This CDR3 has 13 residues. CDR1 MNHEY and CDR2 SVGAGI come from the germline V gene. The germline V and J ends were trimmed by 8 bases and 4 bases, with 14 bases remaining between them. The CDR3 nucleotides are TGTGCCAGCTTTGGTCGGGCCCTCTATGGCTACACCTTC. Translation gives CASFGRALYGYTF.

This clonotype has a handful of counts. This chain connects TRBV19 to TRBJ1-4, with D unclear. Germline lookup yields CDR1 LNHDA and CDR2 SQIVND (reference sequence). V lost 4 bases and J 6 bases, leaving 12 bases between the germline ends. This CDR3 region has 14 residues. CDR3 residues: CASSKWTTDEKLFF. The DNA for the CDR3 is TGTGCCAGTAGTAAATGGACTACAGATGAAAAACTGTTTTTT. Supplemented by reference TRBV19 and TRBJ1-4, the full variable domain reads DGGITQSPKYLFRKEGQNVTLSCEQNLNHDAMYWYRQDPGQGLRLIYYSQIVNDFQKGDIAEGYSVSREKKESFPLTVTSAQKNPTAFYLCASSKWTTDEKLFFGSGTQLSVL.

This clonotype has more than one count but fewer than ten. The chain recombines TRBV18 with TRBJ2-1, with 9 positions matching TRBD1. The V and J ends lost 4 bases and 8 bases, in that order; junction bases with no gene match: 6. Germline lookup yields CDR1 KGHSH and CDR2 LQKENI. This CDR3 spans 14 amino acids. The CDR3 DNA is TGTGCCAGCTCACAATCGGGACAGGGTCATGAGCAGTTCTTC. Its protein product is CASSQSGQGHEQFF.

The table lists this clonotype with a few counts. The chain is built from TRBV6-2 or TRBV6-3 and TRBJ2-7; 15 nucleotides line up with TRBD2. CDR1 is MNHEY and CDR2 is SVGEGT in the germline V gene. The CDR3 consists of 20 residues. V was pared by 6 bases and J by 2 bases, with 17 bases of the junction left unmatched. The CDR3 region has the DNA TGTGCCAGCAGCCCGCGGTCCGGGACTAGCGGGGGGACCCTTACCTACGAGCAGTACTTC. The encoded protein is CASSPRSGTSGGTLTYEQYF.